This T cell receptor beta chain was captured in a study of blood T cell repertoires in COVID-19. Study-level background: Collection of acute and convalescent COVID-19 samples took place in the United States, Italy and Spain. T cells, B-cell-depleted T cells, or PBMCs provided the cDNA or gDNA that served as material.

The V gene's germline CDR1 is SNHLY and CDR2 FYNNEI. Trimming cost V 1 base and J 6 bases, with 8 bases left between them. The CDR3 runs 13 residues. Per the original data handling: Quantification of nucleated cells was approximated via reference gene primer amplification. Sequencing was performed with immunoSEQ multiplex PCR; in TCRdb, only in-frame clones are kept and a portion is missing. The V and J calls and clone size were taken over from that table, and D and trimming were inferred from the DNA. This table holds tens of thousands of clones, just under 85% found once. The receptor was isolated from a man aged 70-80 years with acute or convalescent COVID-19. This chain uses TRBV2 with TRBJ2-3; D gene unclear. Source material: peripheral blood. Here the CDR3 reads CASSEGAADTQYF. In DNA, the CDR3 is TGTGCCAGCAGTGAAGGTGCGGCCGATACGCAGTATTTT.